Below are 19 T cell receptor beta chains sequenced from a single sample in a study of T cells in women clearing cervical HPV infection. The assay was immunoSEQ multiplex PCR, and TCRdb's table has in-frame clones only and misses some. The sample totals about 30,000 clones. Source material: blood buffy coat. The receptor source for this set is a woman aged 18 to 75 with a cervical HPV16 infection that either progressed to CIN3+ or cleared (not recorded which).

Regarding this clone: The read falls 3 residues short of the CDR3 end, and the missing part is taken from the germline J gene. The chain couples TRBV2 to TRBJ1-2, with 11 bases that match TRBD1. The CDR3 sequence is 15 residues long. V was pared by 8 bases and J by 3 bases, with 8 bases of the junction left unmatched. The germline V gene has CDR1 SNHLY and CDR2 FYNNEI. CDR3 sequence: CASLRTGGRDYGYTF. Partial CDR3 DNA: TGTGCCAGCCTCAGGACAGGGGGCCGGGACTATGGC.

The sequenced CDR3 bases are TGTGCCAGCAGCGCACAATTATACCCCACACAAGAGACC. This codes for CASSAQLYPTQET. The full CDR3 reads CASSAQLYPTQETQYF. This chain uses TRBV14 with TRBJ2-5; D remains unclear. The read ends 3 residues shy of where the CDR3 ends; the end is completed using the germline J gene. V lost 5 bases, J lost 2 bases, and 18 bases lay in between. The CDR3 length is 16 residues. CDR1 and CDR2 from the germline V gene are SGHDN and FVKESK.

As for this clone: The missing CDR3 end, 3 residues past where the read stops, is filled in from the germline J gene. The chain recombines TRBV2 with TRBJ2-4, with 7 positions matching TRBD1. V was pared by 6 bases and J by 6 bases, with 11 bases of the junction left unmatched. The CDR3 extends over 15 amino acids. Germline CDR1 and CDR2: SNHLY and FYNNEI. The CDR3 region is CASSILTGSGNIQYF. The DNA read from the CDR3 is TGTGCCAGCAGCATTCTGACAGGGTCCGGAAACATT.

A remark on this clone: Coverage ceases 3 residues before the CDR3 finishes, and the germline J gene fills in the end. The chain uses TRBV2 and TRBJ1-6; TRBD1 is a possible D gene (6 bases). This CDR3 comprises 12 residues. Trimming cost V 9 bases and J 7 bases, with 10 bases left between them. CDR1 and CDR2 (germline): SNHLY, FYNNEI. CDR3 sequence reads: CASQGPNSPLHF. CDR3 DNA, as far as it was read: TGTGCCAGTCAGGGGCCCAATTCACCC.

About this clone: The sequenced fragment ends 3 residues before the CDR3 boundary, so the rest is inferred from the germline J gene. The V and J genes are TRBV5-1 and TRBJ2-2; tentatively, D is TRBD2 (5 bases). This CDR3 region has 15 residues. Germline CDR1 and CDR2: SGHRS and YFSETQ. Trimming cost V 2 bases and J 2 bases, with 10 bases left between them. Incomplete CDR3 DNA: TGCGCCAGCAGCTTATTAGAGGGCAACACCGGGGAG. It translates to CASSLLEGNTGE. The CDR3 as a whole reads CASSLLEGNTGELFF. The full variable domain, rest sourced from reference TRBV5-1 and TRBJ2-2, is KAGVTQTPRYLIKTRGQQVTLSCSPISGHRSVSWYQQTPGQGLQFLFEYFSETQRNKGNFPGRFSGRQFSNSRSEMNVSTLELGDSALYLCASSLLEGNTGELFFGEGSRLTVL.

The CDR3 protein is CASSPGTGGFYEQYF. The part of the CDR3 DNA that was read is TGTGCCAGCAGCCCCGGGACAGGGGGCTTCTACGAG. V is TRBV4-2 and J is TRBJ2-7; 12 bases map to TRBD1. The CDR3 is cut off 3 residues early in the read; its end comes from the germline J gene. The CDR3 has 15 residues. Per the germline V gene, CDR1 is LGHNA and CDR2 is YNFKEQ. J lost 3 bases, V lost 4 bases, and 4 bases had no gene match.

CDR3 region: CAWRTYRPGGPDDYGYTF. Partial CDR3 DNA: TGTGCCTGGAGAACCTACCGCCCCGGGGGGCCGGACGACTATGGC. The rearrangement links TRBV30 to TRBJ1-2, with TRBD1 as a possible D gene (6 bases). The read ends 3 residues shy of where the CDR3 ends; the end is completed using the germline J gene. CDR3 length: 18 amino acids. Germline assignment: CDR1 GTSNPN and CDR2 SVGIG (reference sequence). The ends were cut back, 3 bases at V and 3 bases at J, with 26 bases in the middle.

Remarks on this clone: The read ends 3 residues before the CDR3 terminus; that terminus is restored from the germline J gene. This chain joins TRBV5-8 and TRBJ2-4, with 9 nucleotides matching TRBD2. Germline CDR1 SGHTS, CDR2 YDEGEE. The CDR3 is made up of 15 amino acids. This chain's CDR3 is CASSLGREGGETQYF. The sequenced part of the CDR3 DNA is TGTGCCAGCAGCTTGGGGCGGGAGGGCGGAGAGACT.

For this clone: The read is 3 residues too short to cover the CDR3 end, so that end is filled in from the germline J gene. The gene calls are TRBV15 and TRBJ1-2; tentative D call: TRBD1 (6 bases). V was trimmed by 2 bases and J by 6 bases, leaving 10 bases between them. The CDR3 totals 13 residues. Germline-derived CDR1 and CDR2 are LNHNV and YYDKDF (reference sequence). CDR3 residues: CATSRLQGDGYTF. The part of the CDR3 DNA that was read is TGTGCCACCAGCAGATTACAGGGAGATGGC. Using reference TRBV15 and TRBJ1-2 for the parts outside the CDR3, the full variable domain is DAMVIQNPRYQVTQFGKPVTLSCSQTLNHNVMYWYQQKSSQAPKLLFHYYDKDFNNEADTPDNFQSRRPNTSFCFLDIRSPGLGDTAMYLCATSRLQGDGYTFGSGTRLTVV.

In the case of this clone: Read data end 3 residues before the CDR3 end; the end is taken from the germline J gene. V and J are TRBV5-6 and TRBJ1-1; D remains unclear. The V end was cut by 2 bases, the J end by 6 bases, with 11 bases between. Per germline, CDR1 SGHDT and CDR2 YYEEEE. This CDR3 spans 13 amino acids. The sequenced CDR3 bases are TGTGCCAGCAGCTTTAATAAGGGTGCTGAA. Translation: CASSFNKGAE. The whole CDR3 region reads CASSFNKGAEAFF.

About this clone: The read falls 3 residues short of the CDR3 end, and the missing part is taken from the germline J gene. The rearrangement uses TRBV20-1 and TRBJ1-6, with a weak D call TRBD1 (6 bases). V gave up 5 bases and J gave up 5 bases, with 16 bases separating them. The V gene's germline CDR1 is DFQATT and CDR2 SNEGSKA (reference sequence). The CDR3 spans 15 residues. The sequenced CDR3 bases are TGCAGTGCTCCACACAGGGCTGATAATAATTCACCC. Its protein product is CSAPHRADNNSP. The full CDR3 protein is CSAPHRADNNSPLHF.

Concerning this clone: The read stops 3 residues short of the end of the CDR3; the missing end is completed from the germline J gene. The sample has other DNA sequences that encode this CDR3 too. V is TRBV7-3 and J is TRBJ1-2; 8 bases line up with TRBD1. There are 18 residues in the CDR3. The germline CDR1 and CDR2 sequences are SGHTA and FQGTGA. The CDR3 DNA, read in part, is TGTGCCAGCAGCTCCATTAACAGGGGGGTAGCGGGACCAGATACC. Its translation: CASSSINRGVAGPDT. The entire CDR3 reads CASSSINRGVAGPDTYTF.

Concerning this clone: The read finishes 3 residues shy of the CDR3 end, and the germline J gene is used to complete it. V is TRBV20-1 and J is TRBJ2-5; 12 bases are shared with TRBD2. CDR1 DFQATT and CDR2 SNEGSKA come from the germline V gene (reference sequence). V shed 4 bases and J 4 bases; nucleotides not matched to a gene: 10. CDR3 length: 16 residues. CDR3 DNA, as far as it was read: TGCAGTGCTACCCCCAGACTAGCGGGAGTTCGAGAGACC. This translates into CSATPRLAGVRET. The full CDR3 is CSATPRLAGVRETQYF.

As to this clone: The read stops 3 residues short of the end of the CDR3; the missing end is completed from the germline J gene. The V gene is TRBV12-3 or TRBV12-4, the J gene TRBJ2-5; 8 bases align to TRBD2. The CDR3 consists of 15 residues. Trimming removed 1 base from V and 4 bases from J; junction bases left unmatched: 5. The CDR3 loop reads CASSLGTSRAETQYF. The DNA read from the CDR3 is TGTGCCAGCAGTTTAGGGACTAGCAGGGCAGAGACC.

As to this clone: The read ends 3 residues before the CDR3 terminus; that terminus is restored from the germline J gene. This chain connects TRBV5-1 to TRBJ2-7; D may match TRBD1 or TRBD2 (5 bases each). V was shortened by 4 bases and J by 2 bases, with 13 bases between the two germline ends. Germline CDR1 is SGHRS and CDR2 is YFSETQ. This CDR3 has 14 amino acids. CDR3 DNA, as far as it was read: TGCGCCAGCAGCCGGGCCCAGGGAGCCTACGAG. Protein product: CASSRAQGAYE. The CDR3 in its entirety is CASSRAQGAYEQYF.

As concerns this clone: The read falls 3 residues short of the CDR3 end, and the missing part is taken from the germline J gene. The rearrangement links TRBV2 to TRBJ1-5; D is possibly TRBD1 (5 bases). Trimming removed 6 bases from V and 1 base from J, with 10 bases in between. CDR3 size: 14 residues. Germline lookup yields CDR1 SNHLY and CDR2 FYNNEI. CDR3 sequence: CASRLDTSNQPQHF. Partial CDR3 DNA: TGTGCCAGCAGACTGGACACCAGCAATCAGCCC.

For this clone: With the read ending 3 residues before the CDR3 end, the germline J gene is used to fill in that end. V gene TRBV20-1 combines with J gene TRBJ1-1; maybe TRBD1 (5 bases). The V gene lost 0 bases and the J gene lost 6 bases, with 14 bases spanning the gap. The germline V gene encodes CDR1 DFQATT and CDR2 SNEGSKA (reference sequence). This CDR3 has 14 amino acids. The sequenced CDR3 bases are TGCAGTGCTAGAGATCAAAGTAGGGGAGCTGAA. Translating gives CSARDQSRGAE. The CDR3 as a whole reads CSARDQSRGAEAFF.

With regard to this clone: The read is 3 residues too short to cover the CDR3 end, so that end is filled in from the germline J gene. The chain recombines TRBV11-2 with TRBJ2-7; the D gene is possibly TRBD1 (6 bases). The CDR3 runs 13 residues. The germline CDR1 and CDR2 sequences are SGHAT and FQNNGV. The germline V and J ends were trimmed by 5 bases and 2 bases, with 10 bases remaining between them. The covered CDR3 bases are TGTGCCAGCAGCCAGACAGGAGCCTACGAG. It specifies CASSQTGAYE. The entire CDR3 protein is CASSQTGAYEQYF. Supplemented by reference TRBV11-2 and TRBJ2-7, the full variable domain reads EAGVAQSPRYKIIEKRQSVAFWCNPISGHATLYWYQQILGQGPKLLIQFQNNGVVDDSQLPKDRFSAERLKGVDSTLKIQPAKLEDSAVYLCASSQTGAYEQYFGPGTRLTVT.

Notes on this clone: The CDR3 end is not reached by the read, which stops 3 residues before it; the germline J gene fills it in. This chain joins TRBV20-1 and TRBJ1-4; unclear D gene. From germline, CDR1 is DFQATT and CDR2 SNEGSKA (reference sequence). The CDR3 covers 15 residues. The V end lost 2 bases, the J end lost 5 bases, and 15 bases lay between the germline ends. The sequenced part of the CDR3 DNA is TGCAGTGCTAGACCCGATGCTGGCACGAATGAAAAA. This translates into CSARPDAGTNEK. The whole CDR3 reads CSARPDAGTNEKLFF.